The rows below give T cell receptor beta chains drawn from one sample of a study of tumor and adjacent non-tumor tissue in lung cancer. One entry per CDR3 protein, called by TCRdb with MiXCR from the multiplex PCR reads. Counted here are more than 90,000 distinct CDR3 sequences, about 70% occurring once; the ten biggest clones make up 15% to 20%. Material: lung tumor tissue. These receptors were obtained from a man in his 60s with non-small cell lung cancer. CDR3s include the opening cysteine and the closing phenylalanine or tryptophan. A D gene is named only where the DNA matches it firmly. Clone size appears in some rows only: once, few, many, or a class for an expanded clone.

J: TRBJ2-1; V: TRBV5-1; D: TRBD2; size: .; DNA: TGCGCCAGCAGCTTAGCGGGGGATACCTACAATGAGCAGTTCTTC; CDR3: CASSLAGDTYNEQFF
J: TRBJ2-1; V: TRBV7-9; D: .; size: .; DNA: TGTGCCAGCAGCCCACCATCGGGCTCCTACAATGAGCAGTTCTTC; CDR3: CASSPPSGSYNEQFF
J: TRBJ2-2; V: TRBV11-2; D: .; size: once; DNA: TGTGCCAGCAGCTTACTGGTCCGGGGCACCGGGGAGCTGTTTTTT; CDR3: CASSLLVRGTGELFF
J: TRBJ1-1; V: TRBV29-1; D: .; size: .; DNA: TGCAGCGCGAGGGATGAGATGAACACTGTAGCTTTCTTT; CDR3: CSARDEMNTVAFF
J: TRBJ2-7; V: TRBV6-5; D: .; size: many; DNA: TGTGCCAGCGGCCCTGGGCCCGACGAGCAGTACTTC; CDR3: CASGPGPDEQYF
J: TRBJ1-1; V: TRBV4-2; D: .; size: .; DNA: TGTGTCAACAGCCGACACCAGGAGAACACTGAAGCTTTCTTT; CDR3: CVNSRHQENTEAFF
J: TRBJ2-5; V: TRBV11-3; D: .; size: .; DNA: TGCGCCAGCAGCCCCCGGGGTGAGGACGAGACCCAGTACTTC; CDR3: CASSPRGEDETQYF
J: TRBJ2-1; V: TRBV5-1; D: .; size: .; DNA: TGCACCAGCAGCTTGGACGGGGCCTCCTACAATGAGCAGTTCTTC; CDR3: CTSSLDGASYNEQFF
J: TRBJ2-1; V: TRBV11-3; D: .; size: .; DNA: TGTGCCAGCAGCCCTTACGTACCTAATTCCTCCTACGATGAGCAGTTCTTC; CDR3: CASSPYVPNSSYDEQFF
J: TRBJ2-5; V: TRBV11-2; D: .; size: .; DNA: TGTGCCAGCAGCTTAAGATGGTCGGCCCAAGAGACCCAGTACTTC; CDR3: CASSLRWSAQETQYF
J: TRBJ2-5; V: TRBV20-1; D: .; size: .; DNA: TGCAGCTTCCGGGACATGGACCAAGAGACCCAGTACTTC; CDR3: CSFRDMDQETQYF
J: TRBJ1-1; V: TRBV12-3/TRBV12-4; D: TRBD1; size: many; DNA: TGTGCCAGCAGTTCAGGGGGGGGAACTGAAGCTTTCTTT; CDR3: CASSSGGGTEAFF
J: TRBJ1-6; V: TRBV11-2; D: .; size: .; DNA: TGTGCTACCTTTGACGGAGACTCCTATAATTCACCCCTCCACTTT; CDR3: CATFDGDSYNSPLHF
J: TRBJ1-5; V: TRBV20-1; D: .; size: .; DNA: TGCAGTGCGACCCGGGGGGGGCAGAATCAGACCCAGCATTTT; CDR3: CSATRGGQNQTQHF
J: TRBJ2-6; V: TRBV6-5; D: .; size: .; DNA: TGTGCCAGCAGTAAGCTCGAGTTCCGTGGGGTGGTGGGGGCCAACGTCCTGACTTTC; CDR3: CASSKLEFRGVVGANVLTF
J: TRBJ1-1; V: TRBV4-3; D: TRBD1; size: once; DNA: TGCGCCAGCAACCATGACGACAGGGGGAACACTGAAGCTTTCTTT; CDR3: CASNHDDRGNTEAFF
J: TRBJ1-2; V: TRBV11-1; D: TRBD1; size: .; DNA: TGTGCCAGTAGTTATAGACCGACAGGGGACGGCTATGCCTACACATTC; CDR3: CASSYRPTGDGYAYTF
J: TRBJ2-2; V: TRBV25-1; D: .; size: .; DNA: TGTGCCAGCAGTGAAATGACAGTTTCCGGGGAGCTGTTTTTT; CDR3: CASSEMTVSGELFF
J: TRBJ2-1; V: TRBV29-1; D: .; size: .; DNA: TGCAGCACTAACGAGGCCACACGGGGTGGTATGGGTGAGCAGTTCTTC; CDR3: CSTNEATRGGMGEQFF
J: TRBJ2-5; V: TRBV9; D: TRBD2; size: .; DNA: TGTGCCAGCAGCCTACACCCTGGAGTGACTAGCGTGGTGGAGACCCAGTACTTC; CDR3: CASSLHPGVTSVVETQYF
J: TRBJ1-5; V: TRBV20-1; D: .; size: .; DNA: TGCAGTGCTAGAGATCCGGGAAATCGGCCCCAGCATTTT; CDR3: CSARDPGNRPQHF
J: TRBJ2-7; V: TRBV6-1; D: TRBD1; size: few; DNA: TGTGCCAGCAGTGAATGGGTGGATTTGGGACAGGGGACTACCTGCGAGCAGTACTTC; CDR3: CASSEWVDLGQGTTCEQYF
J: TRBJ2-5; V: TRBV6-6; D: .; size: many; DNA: TGTGCCAGCAGTTGGTCAGGACAGCGCCAAGAGACCCAGTACTTC; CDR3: CASSWSGQRQETQYF
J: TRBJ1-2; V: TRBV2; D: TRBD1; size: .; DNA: TGTGCCAGCAGCGAGACAGGGATCGACTATGGCTACACCTTC; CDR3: CASSETGIDYGYTF
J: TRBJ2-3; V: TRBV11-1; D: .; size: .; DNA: TGTGCCAGCAGCTTGGCCAGGATTCTGTCGGATATGCAGTATTTT; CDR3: CASSLARILSDMQYF
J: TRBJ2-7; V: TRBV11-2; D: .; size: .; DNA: TGTGCCAGCAGCCCCGGGAGAGGGCCCTCCTACGAGCAGTACTTC; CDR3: CASSPGRGPSYEQYF
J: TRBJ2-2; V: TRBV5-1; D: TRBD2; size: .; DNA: TGCGCCAGCAGCTCGAGCGGGAGAACGAACACCGGGGAGCTGTTTTTT; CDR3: CASSSSGRTNTGELFF
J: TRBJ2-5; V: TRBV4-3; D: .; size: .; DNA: TGCGCCAGCAGCCAATGGGATTCGCGGGAAGAGATCCAGTACTTC; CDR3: CASSQWDSREEIQYF
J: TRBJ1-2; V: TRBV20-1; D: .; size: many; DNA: TGCAGTGCTAGGGGCCACCGGACAGAAAACTCTTATGGCTACACCTTC; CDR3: CSARGHRTENSYGYTF
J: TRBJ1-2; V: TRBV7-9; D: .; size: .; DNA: TGTGCCAGCAGCTTAGCCCAATCCCCTAACTGTGGCTACACCTTC; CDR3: CASSLAQSPNCGYTF
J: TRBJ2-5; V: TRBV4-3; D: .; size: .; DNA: TGCGCCAGCAGCCAAGCCCCAGTACGGGCAGCCCTTCAAGAGACCCAGTACTTC; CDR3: CASSQAPVRAALQETQYF
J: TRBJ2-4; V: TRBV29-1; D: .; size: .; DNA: TGCATCGTTGATACGGTAGCCAAAAACATTCAGTACTTC; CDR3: CIVDTVAKNIQYF
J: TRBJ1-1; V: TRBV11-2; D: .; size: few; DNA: TGTGCCAGCAGCTTAGATAGTCAGAGGGGCACTGAAGCTTTCTTT; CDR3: CASSLDSQRGTEAFF
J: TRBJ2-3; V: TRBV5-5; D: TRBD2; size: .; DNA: TGTTGCAGCAGCCGAAGCGGGGGGGCCTTAGATACGCAGTATTTT; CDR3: CCSSRSGGALDTQYF
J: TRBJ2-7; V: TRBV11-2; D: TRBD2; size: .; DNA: TGTGTCAGCACCCGGACTAGCGGGAGGACCAAAAGCTCCTACGAGCATTACTTC; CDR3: CVSTRTSGRTKSSYEHYF
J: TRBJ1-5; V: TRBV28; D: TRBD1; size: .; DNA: TGTGCCAGCAGATTCCCGGACAGGGGAGGTGGCAATAAGCCCCAGCATTTT; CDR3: CASRFPDRGGGNKPQHF
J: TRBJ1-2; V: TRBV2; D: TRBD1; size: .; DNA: TGTGCCAGCAGTCGTCCGGGACAGGGTAACTATGGCTACACCTTC; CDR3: CASSRPGQGNYGYTF
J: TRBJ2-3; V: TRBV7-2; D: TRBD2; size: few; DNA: TGCGCCAGCAGTACCCCCGGAGCGGGGGGGACAGATACGCAGTATTTT; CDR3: CASSTPGAGGTDTQYF
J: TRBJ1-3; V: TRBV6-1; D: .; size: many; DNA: TGTGCCAGCAGTGAAGACGGAACCTCTGGAAACACCATATATTTT; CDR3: CASSEDGTSGNTIYF
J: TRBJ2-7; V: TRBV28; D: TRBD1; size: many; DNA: TGTGCCAGCAGTTTATACAGGGGAAGGTCCTACGAGCAGTACTTC; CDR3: CASSLYRGRSYEQYF